The 23 T cell receptor beta chains below were found in one sample sequenced in a study of blood T cells in healthy people across ages. A second roughly 6 to 12 cycle PCR used barcoded and J-beta primers. TCRdb re-called the 5' RACE reads with MiXCR, one entry per CDR3 protein. The sample carries some 1.6 million distinct CDR3 sequences, about 31% recorded once. Sequencing used blood. The source of these receptors is a woman aged 25 to 45 in good health.

This rearrangement joins TRBV7-6 to TRBJ2-7; D remains ambiguous. This CDR3 spans 12 amino acids. CDR1 is SGHVS and CDR2 is FNYEAQ in the germline V gene. V gave up 2 bases and J gave up 10 bases, with 12 bases separating them. CDR3 DNA sequence: TGTGCCAGCAGCTTAAGGGAAGAGGCCCAGTACTTC. This translates into CASSLREEAQYF.

The V call is TRBV6-1, the J call TRBJ2-4; 9 bases line up with TRBD2. With the DNA end fitting TRBJ2-7 better, the J assignment may be wrong. Per germline, CDR1 MNHNS and CDR2 SASEGT. The CDR3 extends over 15 amino acids. This chain's CDR3 is CASSEVGLAGDEQYF. CDR3 nucleotide sequence: TGTGCCAGCAGTGAAGTGGGACTAGCCGGAGACGAGCAGTACTTC.

The chain has TRBV20-1 and TRBJ2-7; weak D call: TRBD1 (5 bases). The V and J ends lost 0 bases and 2 bases respectively, with 11 bases between them. Germline assignment: CDR1 DFQATT and CDR2 SNEGSKA (reference sequence). The CDR3 runs 14 residues. The CDR3 DNA reads TGCAGTGCTAGAGATGCAGGGAAAGCCTACGAGCAGTACTTC. Translating gives CSARDAGKAYEQYF.

Only a few counts were recorded for this clonotype. V gene TRBV6-1 combines with J gene TRBJ2-4; no reliable D call. The germline V gene encodes CDR1 MNHNS and CDR2 SASEGT. Trimming took off 2 bases at V and 10 bases at J, with 12 bases between the two ends. This CDR3 is built from 13 residues. The CDR3 bases are TGTGCCAGCAGTGAACAACCCCTGGGGATTCAGTACTTC. Its protein product is CASSEQPLGIQYF.

This clonotype came up a few times. The CDR3 DNA reads as TGCGCCAGCAGCTTGGCGGGAGATTTATACAATGAGCAGTTCTTC. It codes for CASSLAGDLYNEQFF. The chain employs TRBV5-1 and TRBJ2-1; weak D call: TRBD2 (6 bases). Germline loops: CDR1 SGHRS, CDR2 YFSETQ. This CDR3 spans 15 amino acids. The V end lost 0 bases, the J end lost 4 bases, and 11 bases lay between the germline ends.

The chain links TRBV20-1 to TRBJ2-5; 7 bases agree with TRBD1. This CDR3 is built from 14 residues. Germline CDR1 is DFQATT and CDR2 is SNEGSKA (reference sequence). With 6 bases clipped from V and 2 bases from J, the junction kept 9 bases outside the gene matches. This CDR3 reads CSASYRGRQETQYF. In DNA form, the CDR3 reads TGCAGTGCGAGCTACAGGGGCAGACAAGAGACCCAGTACTTC.

The chain employs TRBV10-3 and TRBJ1-6; 9 bases agree with TRBD1. The CDR3 extends over 15 amino acids. Germline CDR1 reads ENHRY; CDR2 reads SYGVKD. After removal of 2 bases from V and 10 bases from J, the junction contained 6 bases not matched to a gene. CDR3: CAISEDGTGFSPLHF. The CDR3 nucleotides are TGTGCCATCAGTGAGGATGGGACAGGGTTCTCACCCCTCCACTTT.

There are a few counts of this clonotype. The CDR3 DNA reads as TGTGCCAGCAGTAGGACAGATGGCTACACCTTC. Translating it yields CASSRTDGYTF. The rearrangement links TRBV6-2 or TRBV6-3 to TRBJ1-2, with a tentative D call TRBD1 (6 bases). This CDR3 comprises 11 residues. Germline assignment: CDR1 MNHEY and CDR2 SVGEGT. The V and J ends lost 5 bases and 6 bases respectively, with 7 bases between them.

This clonotype was seen a handful of times. The rearrangement joins TRBV28 to TRBJ2-7; 13 bases align to TRBD2. The V segment lost 5 bases and the J segment 6 bases; nucleotides outside the gene matches: 7. The germline CDR1 and CDR2 sequences are MDHEN and SYDVKM. The CDR3 spans 15 residues. CDR3 nucleotide sequence: TGTGCCAGCAGTAATGGACTAGCGGGAGCTGCCGAGCAGTACTTC. Its protein is CASSNGLAGAAEQYF.

A note on this clonotype: A much more abundant neighbour one base away suggests this may be a read error. The chain has TRBV29-1 and TRBJ2-7; D may be TRBD1 (6 bases). The ends were cut back, 3 bases at V and 8 bases at J, with 14 bases in the middle. CDR3 length equals 12 residues. The germline V gene has CDR1 SQVTM and CDR2 ANQGSEA. CDR3 residues: CSVDEGDDQQYF. CDR3 nucleotide sequence: TGCAGCGTTGACGAGGGGGATGATCAGCAGTACTTC.

The genes are TRBV3-1 and TRBJ2-2; 7 bases are shared with TRBD2. The germline V gene has CDR1 LGHDT and CDR2 YNNKEL (reference sequence). Trimming at V came to 1 base and at J to 6 bases, leaving 2 bases not matched to a gene. CDR3 size: 14 residues. In nucleotides, the CDR3 is TGTGCCAGCAGCCAAGGCGGGGGTTCCGGGGAGCTGTTTTTT. Its translation is CASSQGGGSGELFF.

V gene TRBV7-9 combines with J gene TRBJ2-1; the match to TRBD2 covers 12 bases. This CDR3 comprises 17 residues. Germline CDR1 SEHNR, CDR2 FQNEAQ (reference sequence). J was trimmed by 10 bases and V by 1 base; bases with no gene match: 11. This CDR3 reads CASSLEISTSGSREQFF. The CDR3 nucleotides are TGTGCCAGCAGCTTAGAAATCTCGACTAGCGGGAGCAGGGAGCAGTTCTTC.

J is TRBJ2-2 and V is TRBV20-1; 8 nucleotides match TRBD2. The V gene end was trimmed by 6 bases and the J gene end by 7 bases; junction bases not matched to a gene: 7. CDR3 size: 13 residues. Germline lookup yields CDR1 DFQATT and CDR2 SNEGSKA (reference sequence). The CDR3 loop is CSAPPGGHGELFF. The CDR3 nucleotides read TGCAGTGCCCCCCCGGGAGGGCACGGGGAGCTGTTTTTT.

The rearrangement links TRBV6-1 to TRBJ2-1; 11 bases align to TRBD1. V shed 7 bases, J shed 6 bases, and the junction held 8 bases outside the gene matches. The CDR3 is 15 residues long. Per germline, CDR1 MNHNS and CDR2 SASEGT. The CDR3 spells CASTERDRGFNEQFF. CDR3 DNA sequence: TGTGCCAGCACCGAAAGGGACAGGGGGTTCAATGAGCAGTTCTTC.

Worth noting for this clonotype: An end of the junction differs from the germline gene, which may be a read error. The chain is built from TRBV7-9 and TRBJ1-1; 12 bases line up with TRBD1. CDR1 is SEHNR and CDR2 is FQNEAQ in the germline V gene (reference sequence). The CDR3 spans 13 residues. The CDR3 loop reads CVSGGQGATEAFF. The CDR3 coding sequence is TGTGTCAGCGGGGGACAGGGGGCTACTGAAGCTTTCTTT.

V usage is TRBV6-1 and J usage is TRBJ2-1, with a tentative D call TRBD2 (5 bases). The CDR3 runs to 17 residues. V was clipped by 6 bases and J by 2 bases, with 20 bases between them. Germline loops: CDR1 MNHNS, CDR2 SASEGT. This chain's CDR3 is CASRISSEGRAYNEQFF. The CDR3 nucleotides are TGTGCCAGCAGGATATCATCCGAGGGTAGGGCCTACAATGAGCAGTTCTTC.

V and J are TRBV18 and TRBJ1-2; D ambiguous. Germline values: CDR1 KGHSH, CDR2 LQKENI. The CDR3 consists of 14 residues. The V end was cut by 2 bases, the J end by 6 bases, with 13 bases between. The CDR3 nucleotides are TGTGCCAGCTCACCAAACAGCGGGATAGATGGCTACACCTTC. Its translation is CASSPNSGIDGYTF.

In its sample, this clonotype was seen a few times. The chain combines TRBV27 with TRBJ2-5; 10 nucleotides align to TRBD1. Germline V gene lookup returns CDR1 MNHEY and CDR2 SMNVEV (reference sequence). V lost 1 base, J lost 2 bases, and 1 base stayed unmatched. This CDR3 is 15 amino acids long. CDR3 residues: CASSLWDRGQETQYF. CDR3 in DNA: TGTGCCAGCAGTTTATGGGACAGGGGACAAGAGACCCAGTACTTC.

V and J are TRBV7-9 and TRBJ2-1; D not resolved. Germline V gene sequence: CDR1 SEHNR, CDR2 FQNEAQ (reference sequence). V lost 6 bases and J lost 8, with 20 bases in between. The CDR3 has 15 amino acids. The CDR3 sequence is CASSAGVETRDEQFF. The CDR3 DNA is TGTGCCAGCAGTGCCGGAGTGGAAACCCGGGATGAGCAGTTCTTC.

This chain links TRBV12-3 or TRBV12-4 with TRBJ2-2; 7 bases align to TRBD1. The V and J ends lost 1 base and 4 bases, in that order; junction bases with no gene match: 3. The CDR3 sequence is 15 residues long. The CDR3 nucleotides are TGTGCCAGCAGTTTAGACAGGGGAAGCACCGGGGAGCTGTTTTTT. Translated, it gives CASSLDRGSTGELFF.

This clonotype was recorded a few times. This sequence joins TRBV3-1 and TRBJ2-7; the match to TRBD1 covers 9 bases. V trimming: 2 bases; J trimming: 5 bases; junction bases outside the gene matches: 10. Germline CDR1 and CDR2: LGHDT and YNNKEL (reference sequence). This CDR3 has 16 residues. CDR3 loop: CASSQKGFGQGNEQYF. The CDR3 region has the DNA TGTGCCAGCAGCCAAAAGGGGTTCGGACAGGGGAACGAGCAGTACTTC.

The chain employs TRBV28 and TRBJ2-7, with D possibly matching TRBD2 (6 bases). This CDR3 is 14 amino acids long. V lost 2 bases and J lost 5, with 13 bases in between. CDR1 and CDR2 (germline): MDHEN, SYDVKM. The CDR3 sequence: CASSLVGSVDEQYF. The CDR3 DNA follows: TGTGCCAGCAGTTTAGTCGGGAGTGTCGACGAGCAGTACTTC.

This chain joins TRBV7-9 and TRBJ1-5, with D possibly TRBD1 on 6 matching bases. This CDR3 has 16 residues. Per germline, CDR1 SEHNR and CDR2 FQNEAQ (reference sequence). V lost 0 bases to trimming and J lost 6 bases, with 15 bases between them. CDR3 sequence (DNA): TGTGCCAGCAGCTTAGCGCGCGCAGGGGAGCGTCAGCCCCAGCATTTT. It encodes CASSLARAGERQPQHF.